This passage covers 22 T cell receptor beta chains from one sample sequenced in a study of shared clonotypes between healthy human individuals. Only in-frame clones appear in the TCRdb table, and some are missing; sequencing was by immunoSEQ multiplex PCR. This sample has 2 million or so clones, with roughly 96% found just once. Specimen: naive CD4+ T cells sorted from blood. Subset reported: CD45RA+ positively selected. These receptors were collected from a man aged 18 to 29 in good health.

The J gene is TRBJ2-7, the V gene TRBV9; D call uncertain. V gave up 0 bases and J gave up 0 bases, with 7 bases separating them. Germline CDR1 is SGDLS and CDR2 is YYNGEE. This CDR3 spans 14 amino acids. CDR3 in amino acids: CASSVDGYSYEQYF. The CDR3 DNA sequence: TGTGCCAGCAGCGTAGATGGCTACTCCTACGAGCAGTACTTC.

This CDR3 is CAWSADSIRSNQPQHF. CDR3 nucleotide sequence: TGTGCCTGGAGTGCCGACTCCATCCGCTCCAATCAGCCCCAGCATTTT. This sequence joins TRBV30 and TRBJ1-5; D uncertain. The CDR3 length is 16 residues. Germline V gives CDR1 GTSNPN, CDR2 SVGIG (reference sequence). The V end lost 1 base, the J end lost 3 bases, and 16 bases lay between the germline ends.

The gene calls are TRBV6-1 and TRBJ1-6, with unresolved D. The V gene lost 4 bases and the J gene lost 7 bases, with 14 bases spanning the gap. The germline gives CDR1 MNHNS, CDR2 SASEGT. The CDR3 length is 15 residues. The CDR3 sequence is CASSGRVTANSPLHF. CDR3 in DNA: TGTGCCAGCAGTGGCCGTGTGACGGCCAATTCACCCCTCCACTTT.

The rearrangement joins TRBV9 to TRBJ1-1; D unclear. The CDR3 contains 14 residues. Between the trimmed V and J ends, which lost 4 bases and 4 bases, there was a span of 14 bases. Germline V lookup: CDR1 SGDLS, CDR2 YYNGEE. CDR3 nucleotide sequence: TGTGCCAGCAGCCCCGGACTGCTGGGCACTGAAGCTTTCTTT. Protein: CASSPGLLGTEAFF.

On this clone: The same CDR3 can be traced to other DNA sequences in this sample. The rearrangement links TRBV7-9 to TRBJ2-1; weak D call: TRBD2 (6 bases). CDR1 SEHNR and CDR2 FQNEAQ come from the germline V gene (reference sequence). The CDR3 runs 13 residues. V was trimmed by 5 bases and J by 7 bases, leaving 12 bases between them. CDR3 sequence reads: CASSPAGGNEQFF. CDR3 coding DNA: TGTGCCAGCAGCCCCGCCGGGGGAAATGAGCAGTTCTTC.

The V and J genes are TRBV7-2 and TRBJ2-7; 8 bases are a match to TRBD2. V shed 2 bases, J shed 4 bases, and the junction held 7 bases outside the gene matches. From germline, CDR1 is SGHTA and CDR2 FQGNSA. The CDR3 loop spans 15 amino acids. CDR3 residues: CASSLPGLGFYEQYF. The DNA for the CDR3 is TGTGCCAGCAGCTTACCGGGACTAGGTTTTTACGAGCAGTACTTC. Looking up the rest from reference TRBV7-2 and TRBJ2-7 gives the full variable domain: GAGVSQSPSNKVTEKGKDVELRCDPISGHTALYWYRQSLGQGLEFLIYFQGNSAPDKSGLPSDRFSAERTGGSVSTLTIQRTQQEDSAVYLCASSLPGLGFYEQYFGPGTRLTVT.

The V and J genes are TRBV19 and TRBJ2-3; D unclear. The germline V gene encodes CDR1 LNHDA and CDR2 SQIVND (reference sequence). CDR3 size: 15 residues. Trimming left V 7 bases short and J 0 bases short, with 14 bases between. Written as DNA, the CDR3 is TGTGCCAGTAACACACCGGGCGGTAGCACAGATACGCAGTATTTT. Translated: CASNTPGGSTDTQYF.

J is TRBJ2-3 and V is TRBV10-3; no definite D call. V was trimmed by 0 bases and J by 0 bases, leaving 10 bases between them. Germline V lookup: CDR1 ENHRY, CDR2 SYGVKD. The CDR3 loop spans 16 amino acids. The CDR3 DNA follows: TGTGCCATCAGTGAGTCGAAGCAGATTAGCACAGATACGCAGTATTTT. Translating gives CAISESKQISTDTQYF.

This clone is a singleton in its sample. The rearrangement links TRBV7-6 to TRBJ2-7; D ambiguous. The CDR3 sequence is 14 residues long. V lost 4 bases, J lost 0 bases, and 10 bases lay in between. Germline-derived CDR1 and CDR2 are SGHVS and FNYEAQ. CDR3 loop: CASSSQDGSYEQYF. The CDR3 DNA follows: TGTGCCAGCAGCTCCCAGGACGGCTCCTACGAGCAGTACTTC.

The gene calls are TRBV9 and TRBJ2-3, with D unclear. Trimming left V 0 bases short and J 2 bases short, with 10 bases between. Germline V gene data show CDR1 as SGDLS and CDR2 as YYNGEE. The CDR3 has 15 residues. CDR3 amino acids: CASSVAGTTTDTQYF. The DNA of the CDR3 is TGTGCCAGCAGCGTAGCGGGCACAACCACAGATACGCAGTATTTT. Filled out from reference TRBV9 and TRBJ2-3, the complete variable domain reads DSGVTQTPKHLITATGQRVTLRCSPRSGDLSVYWYQQSLDQGLQFLIQYYNGEERAKGNILERFSAQQFPDLHSELNLSSLELGDSALYFCASSVAGTTTDTQYFGPGTRLTVL.

This chain uses TRBV5-5 with TRBJ2-7; 10 bases fit TRBD1. The CDR3 has 15 residues. Per the germline V gene, CDR1 is SGHKS and CDR2 is YYEKEE (reference sequence). V lost 4 bases, J lost 3 bases, and 7 bases stayed unmatched. The CDR3 loop is CASSPAGTGVYEQYF. The CDR3, as DNA: TGTGCCAGCAGCCCGGCAGGGACAGGGGTCTACGAGCAGTACTTC.

The chain joins TRBV6-5 to TRBJ1-1; 9 nucleotides match TRBD1. The germline V gene encodes CDR1 MNHEY and CDR2 SVGAGI. The V gene end was trimmed by 4 bases and the J gene end by 4 bases; junction bases not matched to a gene: 10. This CDR3 spans 16 amino acids. Here the CDR3 DNA reads TGTGCCAGCAGTTTACCTAACAGGGGGCAGGTCACTGAAGCTTTCTTT. Its translation is CASSLPNRGQVTEAFF.

The CDR3 spells CASSLTGTSFSYNSPLHF. For the CDR3, the DNA is TGTGCCAGCAGCTTGACAGGGACAAGCTTCAGCTATAATTCACCCCTCCACTTT. The chain links TRBV7-2 to TRBJ1-6, with TRBD1 matching 7 bases. Germline V CDR1 and CDR2: SGHTA, FQGNSA. After removal of 3 bases from V and 3 bases from J, the junction contained 11 bases not matched to a gene. The CDR3 spans 18 residues.

V usage is TRBV4-3 and J usage is TRBJ1-4; tentatively, D is TRBD1 (5 bases). CDR3 length equals 18 residues. V was trimmed by 0 bases and J by 7 bases, leaving 21 bases between them. The germline V gene encodes CDR1 LGHNA and CDR2 YSLEER. CDR3 DNA: TGCGCCAGCAGCCAAGAGGTGCCAGGGAGAGGGGTCGGTGAAAAACTGTTTTTT. Encoded protein: CASSQEVPGRGVGEKLFF.

The V call is TRBV7-9, the J call TRBJ1-2; 7 nucleotides align to TRBD1. The CDR3 extends over 14 amino acids. J gave up 4 bases and V 5 bases, and 7 bases lay outside the gene matches. Germline CDR1 SEHNR, CDR2 FQNEAQ (reference sequence). CDR3: CASSPTGFGYGYTF. CDR3 DNA: TGTGCCAGCAGCCCGACAGGGTTTGGCTATGGCTACACCTTC.

In the case of this clone: Other DNA sequences in the sample encode the same CDR3. The chain carries TRBV10-3 and TRBJ1-1; unclear D gene. Trimming took 1 base from V and 1 from J, leaving 4 bases between them. The length of the CDR3 is 13 residues. Germline assignment: CDR1 ENHRY and CDR2 SYGVKD. The DNA for the CDR3 is TGTGCCATCAGTGAGTGGGGGAACACTGAAGCTTTCTTT. Its translation: CAISEWGNTEAFF.

V gene TRBV5-1 combines with J gene TRBJ2-2; D is uncertain. V gave up 0 bases and J gave up 5 bases, with 11 bases separating them. CDR1 SGHRS and CDR2 YFSETQ come from the germline V gene. The CDR3 runs to 15 residues. CDR3 residues: CASSLVSIGTGELFF. CDR3 nucleotide sequence: TGCGCCAGCAGCTTGGTATCTATTGGGACCGGGGAGCTGTTTTTT.

J is TRBJ1-1 and V is TRBV6-1; no clear D gene. The CDR3 covers 14 residues. V was cut by 5 bases and J by 0 bases, with 10 bases left in between. Per germline, CDR1 MNHNS and CDR2 SASEGT. Here the CDR3 DNA reads TGTGCCAGCAGTAGAAATGTAATGAACACTGAAGCTTTCTTT. This codes for CASSRNVMNTEAFF.

This chain uses TRBV6-5 with TRBJ1-4; D uncertain. CDR3 length: 14 residues. The V end was cut by 4 bases, the J end by 2 bases, with 8 bases between. CDR1 and CDR2 (germline): MNHEY, SVGAGI. The CDR3 DNA reads as TGTGCCAGCAGTTTAGGGTCGACTAATGAAAAACTGTTTTTT. Residues: CASSLGSTNEKLFF.

This chain uses TRBV28 with TRBJ2-5; weak D call: TRBD2 (7 bases). Trimming removed 6 bases from V and 10 bases from J, with 15 bases in between. This CDR3 region has 12 residues. Germline lookup yields CDR1 MDHEN and CDR2 SYDVKM. For the CDR3, the DNA is TGTGCCAGCAGGTCCCAGGGGAGGGTCCAGTACTTC. It translates to CASRSQGRVQYF. The complete variable domain, with remaining parts taken from reference TRBV28 and TRBJ2-5, reads DVKVTQSSRYLVKRTGEKVFLECVQDMDHENMFWYRQDPGLGLRLIYFSYDVKMKEKGDIPEGYSVSREKKERFSLILESASTNQTSMYLCASRSQGRVQYFGPGTRLLVL.

V is TRBV18 and J is TRBJ2-2; D is possibly TRBD2 (6 bases). The CDR3 length is 14 residues. Trimming stripped 5 bases from V and 4 bases from J, with 11 bases between. From germline, CDR1 is KGHSH and CDR2 LQKENI. The DNA of the CDR3 is TGTGCCAGCTCAACGGAGGGGATCACCGGGGAGCTGTTTTTT. It codes for CASSTEGITGELFF.

A note on this clone: The sample holds other DNA sequences that translate to the same CDR3. The chain combines TRBV5-1 with TRBJ1-1; unclear D gene. With 0 bases removed from V and 0 bases from J, the gap between germline ends came to 9 bases. Germline V CDR1 and CDR2: SGHRS, YFSETQ. The CDR3 has 15 residues. The CDR3 is CASSLGTDLNTEAFF. Here the CDR3 DNA reads TGCGCCAGCAGCTTGGGGACGGATTTGAACACTGAAGCTTTCTTT.